A selection of T cell receptor beta chains follows, all from one sample in a study of T cell changes during pregnancy in multiple sclerosis. Repertoires were generated with immunoSEQ multiplex PCR, while TCRdb's copy carries only in-frame clones and drops some. Of 90,000 to 120,000 clones listed, just under 95% are singletons. The sample was peripheral blood, taken in the third trimester of pregnancy. All receptors derive from a female donor in good health, enrolled as a control in a pregnancy study. Each CDR3 is given with its conserved first and last residue. Fields, in order: D gene, clone size, CDR3 length, J gene, V gene, CDR3 DNA, CDR3 protein. A D gene is named only where the DNA matches it firmly. Clone size is shown for a subset of rows, as once, few, many or a class of expanded clone.

>TRBD2|.|16|TRBJ2-7|TRBV27
TGTGCCAGCAGTTTGGGGGGGACTAGCATCTCCTACGAGCAGTACTTC
CASSLGGTSISYEQYF
>.|.|13|TRBJ1-3|TRBV19
TGTGCCAGTGGCCGAAGCTCTGGAAACACCATATATTTT
CASGRSSGNTIYF
>.|.|16|TRBJ2-1|TRBV5-4
TGTGCCAGCAGCATGAATAGTGGTCGCTCCTACAATGAGCAGTTCTTC
CASSMNSGRSYNEQFF
>.|.|15|TRBJ2-7|TRBV19
TGTGCCAGTAGTATGGTCTGGGCTAACAACTACGAGCAGTACTTC
CASSMVWANNYEQYF
>.|.|14|TRBJ1-5|TRBV2
TGTGCCAGCAACAGGGAAAAGGGCAATCAGCCCCAGCATTTT
CASNREKGNQPQHF
>.|.|16|TRBJ2-1|TRBV4-3
TGCGCCAGCAGCCAAGATGCGGGGCAAACCTACAATGAGCAGTTCTTC
CASSQDAGQTYNEQFF
>TRBD2|.|18|TRBJ2-7|TRBV9
TGTGCCAGCAGCGTAGCTACGTTCGGTGCTAGCGGGACCTACGAGCAGTACTTC
CASSVATFGASGTYEQYF
>TRBD1|.|16|TRBJ1-1|TRBV18
TGTGCCAGCTCACCAGGACAGGTTTGGAAGAACACTGAAGCTTTCTTT
CASSPGQVWKNTEAFF
>.|.|17|TRBJ2-7|TRBV5-1
TGCGCCAGCAGCTTGGTTGGCGGGGAAAGAGGGTCCGGTGAGCAGTACTTC
CASSLVGGERGSGEQYF
>.|.|14|TRBJ1-1|TRBV27
TGTGCCAGCAGTAGGGGACTTCTGAACACTGAAGCTTTCTTT
CASSRGLLNTEAFF
>TRBD2|.|17|TRBJ2-1|TRBV7-9
TGTGCCAGCACCGATACTAGCGGGGGGGCTGGATACAATGAGCAGTTCTTC
CASTDTSGGAGYNEQFF
>.|.|15|TRBJ2-7|TRBV11-3
TGTGCCAGCAGCTTAACGGGACAAAGAGGCAGCGAGCAGTACTTC
CASSLTGQRGSEQYF
>TRBD2|.|16|TRBJ2-3|TRBV6-6
TGTGCCAGCAGTACTGCTAGCGGGGGTTTAACAGATACGCAGTATTTT
CASSTASGGLTDTQYF
>.|.|14|TRBJ2-5|TRBV5-1
TGCGCCAGCAGCTTGGATACGGCGGCAGAGACCCAGTACTTC
CASSLDTAAETQYF
>.|.|12|TRBJ2-1|TRBV4-3
TGCGCCAGCAGCCAAGGTGGAGTTGAGCAGTTCTTC
CASSQGGVEQFF
>.|.|14|TRBJ1-3|TRBV6-5
TGTGCCAGCAGGGACAGATACTCTGGAAACACCATATATTTT
CASRDRYSGNTIYF
>.|.|16|TRBJ1-1|TRBV5-6
TGTGCCAGCAGCTTGGTCCCACGTTCTAAGAACACTGAAGCTTTCTTT
CASSLVPRSKNTEAFF
>.|few|14|TRBJ1-1|TRBV30
TGTGCCTGGAGTATATCCGGGTTAAACACTGAAGCTTTCTTT
CAWSISGLNTEAFF
>TRBD1|.|15|TRBJ1-2|TRBV6-1
TGTGCCAGCAGTGAAGTGATGCAGGGGGTAGAAGGCTACACCTTC
CASSEVMQGVEGYTF
>.|.|15|TRBJ1-5|TRBV13
TGTGCCAGCAGCTCAACAGGTGTGCCAGGTCAGCCCCAGCATTTT
CASSSTGVPGQPQHF
>TRBD2|.|15|TRBJ2-7|TRBV2
TGTGCCAGCAGGGCGGGGGGCGAAATCTTCTACGAGCAGTACTTC
CASRAGGEIFYEQYF
>TRBD1|.|15|TRBJ1-3|TRBV14
TGTGCCAGCAGCCCGCGGACAGGGGGCCGGAACACCATATATTTT
CASSPRTGGRNTIYF
>TRBD1|once|15|TRBJ1-1|TRBV7-3
TGTGCCAGCAGCTTAGAGGGACAGGGGACTGCTGAAGCTTTCTTT
CASSLEGQGTAEAFF
>.|.|13|TRBJ1-4|TRBV15
TGTGCCACCAGTATTCGCGACAGGGAAAAACTGTTTTTT
CATSIRDREKLFF
>TRBD2|.|15|TRBJ2-1|TRBV5-1
TGCGCCAGCAGCTCGAGCGGGGGGGCGGACTGGGGGCAGTTCTTC
CASSSSGGADWGQFF
>TRBD2|.|17|TRBJ2-7|TRBV5-4
TGTGCCAGCAAGATGGGGGCTAGCGGGAGATCTAGCTACGAGCAGTACTTC
CASKMGASGRSSYEQYF
>.|.|12|TRBJ1-4|TRBV7-9
TGTGCCAGCAGCTTAGTGGAGGAAAAACTGTTTTTT
CASSLVEEKLFF
>.|.|13|TRBJ1-2|TRBV4-3
TGCGCCAGCAGCCCCGGGCAGGGGTATGGCTACACCTTC
CASSPGQGYGYTF
>TRBD2|.|15|TRBJ2-1|TRBV6-1
TGTGCCAGCAGCGGAGTAGCGGGGGGCTACAATGAGCAGTTCTTC
CASSGVAGGYNEQFF
>TRBD1|.|16|TRBJ1-2|TRBV6-6
TGTGCCAGCTTACCAACCGGACAGGACCCTTTGTATGGCTACACCTTC
CASLPTGQDPLYGYTF
>.|.|15|TRBJ2-1|TRBV9
TGTGCCAGCAGCGCCGGCGGAATGGTTTCCAATGAGCAGTTCTTC
CASSAGGMVSNEQFF
>TRBD1|once|15|TRBJ1-5|TRBV6-5
TGTGCCACCCTACCCGGGACAGCAAGCAATCAGCCCCAGCATTTT
CATLPGTASNQPQHF
>TRBD1|.|15|TRBJ2-7|TRBV6-5
TGTGCCAGCAGTCTGACAGGGGCCGCCCGGCACGAGCAGTACTTC
CASSLTGAARHEQYF
>TRBD1|.|12|TRBJ1-1|TRBV18
TGTGCCAGCTCAACTGACAGGGAGGAAGCTTTCTTT
CASSTDREEAFF
>.|.|12|TRBJ2-2|TRBV5-5
TGTGCCAGCAGCTTAAGCCCCGGGGAGCTGTTTTTT
CASSLSPGELFF
>TRBD2|.|13|TRBJ2-7|TRBV9
TGTGCCAGCAGCTGGACTAGCGGGTACGAGCAGTACTTC
CASSWTSGYEQYF
>.|.|20|TRBJ1-6|TRBV4-2
TGTGCCAGCAGCCAAGATTTATTTAGTATAAGGACTCCCGGCGATTCACCCCTCCACTTT
CASSQDLFSIRTPGDSPLHF
>.|once|14|TRBJ2-1|TRBV18
TGTGCCAGCTCACCGCCCGACACTTACAATGAGCAGTTCTTC
CASSPPDTYNEQFF
>.|.|13|TRBJ1-1|TRBV7-9
TGTGCCAGCAGCTTTGGGAGTGGCACTGAAGCTTTCTTT
CASSFGSGTEAFF
>TRBD1|.|15|TRBJ2-7|TRBV7-2
TGTGCCAGCAGCTTTGGGACAGGGGCCTCCTACGAGCAGTACTTC
CASSFGTGASYEQYF
>.|.|13|TRBJ2-7|TRBV6-5
TGTGCCAGCAGGAGGGACACCTCCTACGAGCAGTACTTC
CASRRDTSYEQYF
>.|.|16|TRBJ1-6|TRBV6-5
TGTGCCAGCAGTTACTCGAGCGCGGCCTATAATTCACCCCTCCACTTT
CASSYSSAAYNSPLHF
>.|.|11|TRBJ1-1|TRBV20-1
TGCAGTGCTACCAGGGGTTTAGGAGCTTTCTTT
CSATRGLGAFF
>TRBD1|.|14|TRBJ2-7|TRBV9
TGTGCCAGCAGTAGGGACAGGGGGCCTTACGAGCAGTACTTC
CASSRDRGPYEQYF
>.|once|13|TRBJ2-2|TRBV6-4
TGTGCCAGCAGTGAGCAGGGAACCGGGGAGCTGTTTTTT
CASSEQGTGELFF
>TRBD1|.|16|TRBJ2-1|TRBV6-5
TGTGCCAGCAGTTACAGGACAGGGGCCACCTACAATGAGCAGTTCTTC
CASSYRTGATYNEQFF
>TRBD1|.|16|TRBJ1-2|TRBV4-3
TGCGCCAGCAGCCAAGATCACTTCCGGACAGGCTATGGCTACACCTTC
CASSQDHFRTGYGYTF
>TRBD1|.|16|TRBJ2-5|TRBV7-9
TGTGCCAGCAGCTTTTCCGGGACAGAAGACAGGGAGACCCAGTACTTC
CASSFSGTEDRETQYF
>TRBD1|.|15|TRBJ1-4|TRBV9
TGTGCCAGCAGCTGGACAGGAGAGGTTAATGAAAAACTGTTTTTT
CASSWTGEVNEKLFF
>.|.|14|TRBJ1-1|TRBV7-2
TGTGCCAGCAGCGGGAAGGGACAGAACACTGAAGCTTTCTTT
CASSGKGQNTEAFF